The next 30 T cell receptor beta chains were all read from a single sample in a study of T cell responses to AZD1222 COVID-19 vaccine. Repertoires were generated with immunoSEQ multiplex PCR, while TCRdb's copy carries only in-frame clones and drops some. This repertoire shows more than 110,000 clones, 89% found once; its top ten account for about 4.5%. The sequencing used peripheral blood, collected on day 0 of AZD1222 vaccination. The receptor set was obtained from an adult in good health.

The chain couples TRBV21-1 to TRBJ2-7. TRBV21-1 corresponds to a pseudogene. The CDR3 covers 15 residues. The CDR3 DNA reads as TGTGCCAGCAGCAAAGGAAGGCCTTACCCCTACGAGCAGTACTTC. As protein: CASSKGRPYPYEQYF.

The chain uses TRBV7-9 and TRBJ2-5; the D gene is possibly TRBD2 (6 bases). Germline V gene sequence: CDR1 SEHNR, CDR2 FQNEAQ (reference sequence). The CDR3 sequence is 14 residues long. Trimming cost V 5 bases and J 4 bases, with 14 bases left between them. The chain's CDR3 is CASSPAGRLETQYF. In nucleotides, the CDR3 is TGTGCCAGCAGCCCAGCGGGCCGATTAGAGACCCAGTACTTC.

The rearrangement joins TRBV7-9 to TRBJ1-5, with D perhaps TRBD1 (5 bases). Looked up from germline, CDR1 is SEHNR and CDR2 is FQNEAQ (reference sequence). V gave up 1 base and J gave up 4 bases, with 8 bases separating them. This CDR3 is 14 amino acids long. The CDR3 bases are TGTGCCAGCAGCTTAGTAGGGACGAATCAGCCCCAGCATTTT. This translates into CASSLVGTNQPQHF.

J is TRBJ1-1 and V is TRBV5-1, with D tentatively TRBD1 (5 bases). Between the trimmed V and J ends, which lost 7 bases and 3 bases, there was a span of 7 bases. Germline lookup yields CDR1 SGHRS and CDR2 YFSETQ. CDR3 size: 11 residues. The CDR3 spells CASGGDTEAFF. CDR3 DNA: TGCGCCAGCGGGGGGGACACTGAAGCTTTCTTT.

V usage is TRBV18 and J usage is TRBJ1-1; TRBD1 is a possible D gene (5 bases). Trimming removed 3 bases at V and 2 bases at J, with 13 bases between. CDR1 is KGHSH, CDR2 LQKENI, per germline. CDR3 length equals 15 residues. CDR3 in DNA: TGTGCCAGCTCACCCCCCGGGAGGGGCAACACTGAAGCTTTCTTT. It codes for CASSPPGRGNTEAFF.

V and J are TRBV6-5 and TRBJ1-2; D is perhaps TRBD1 (5 bases). The CDR3 contains 13 residues. The V and J ends lost 6 bases and 0 bases respectively, with 8 bases between them. The germline CDR1 and CDR2 sequences are MNHEY and SVGAGI. Here the CDR3 DNA reads TGTGCCAGCAGCCGACAGACTAACTATGGCTACACCTTC. Translation: CASSRQTNYGYTF.

This chain connects TRBV5-1 to TRBJ2-3; TRBD1 or TRBD2 may be the D gene (6 bases each). V lost 4 bases to trimming and J lost 2 bases, with 17 bases between them. Germline CDR1 SGHRS, CDR2 YFSETQ. CDR3 length: 16 residues. CDR3 coding DNA: TGCGCCAGCAGCCTGATGCTGGGGGGCCTCACAGATACGCAGTATTTT. Amino acid sequence: CASSLMLGGLTDTQYF.

This chain uses TRBV30 with TRBJ1-3, with D possibly TRBD1 on 5 matching bases. CDR1 and CDR2 from the germline V gene are GTSNPN and SVGIG (reference sequence). This CDR3 contains 14 residues. Trimming pared 5 bases from V and 0 bases from J, leaving 11 bases between. The CDR3 region is CAWDDSSSGNTIYF. CDR3 DNA sequence: TGTGCCTGGGACGACAGTTCCTCTGGAAACACCATATATTTT. Complete variable domain (other parts from reference TRBV30 and TRBJ1-3): SQTIHQWPATLVQPVGSPLSLECTVEGTSNPNLYWYRQAAGRGLQLLFYSVGIGQISSEVPQNLSASRPQDRQFILSSKKLLLSDSGFYLCAWDDSSSGNTIYFGEGSWLTVV.

This clone was counted only a few times. V usage is TRBV4-1 and J usage is TRBJ1-1; 7 nucleotides match TRBD1. The germline CDR1 and CDR2 sequences are MGHRA and YSYEKL. J gave up 3 bases and V 4 bases, and 11 bases lay outside the gene matches. The CDR3 contains 16 residues. CDR3 bases: TGCGCCAGCAGCCGAGAGCAGGGGGTGGGTGACACTGAAGCTTTCTTT. Amino acids: CASSREQGVGDTEAFF.

The gene calls are TRBV27 and TRBJ1-3; the D is unclear. V was shortened by 2 bases and J by 4 bases, with 15 bases between the two germline ends. The CDR3 is made up of 16 amino acids. Germline lookup yields CDR1 MNHEY and CDR2 SMNVEV (reference sequence). CDR3 amino acids: CASSLRGGLGGNTIYF. Here the CDR3 DNA reads TGTGCCAGCAGTTTACGCGGCGGGCTAGGAGGAAACACCATATATTTT.

The chain has TRBV9 and TRBJ1-6, with 8 bases matching TRBD1. This CDR3 contains 13 residues. The germline V gene encodes CDR1 SGDLS and CDR2 YYNGEE. V lost 3 bases and J lost 13; bases outside the gene matches: 6. The CDR3 here is CASSAGDRQPLHF. The CDR3 DNA is TGTGCCAGCAGCGCCGGGGACAGGCAGCCCCTCCACTTT.

J is TRBJ2-7 and V is TRBV7-9, with TRBD2 matching over 8 bases. V shed 1 base, J shed 3 bases, and the junction held 8 bases outside the gene matches. This CDR3 is 16 amino acids long. Germline lookup yields CDR1 SEHNR and CDR2 FQNEAQ (reference sequence). CDR3 nucleotide sequence: TGTGCCAGCAGCTTAGTCATCGGGAGGGCCGGCTACGAGCAGTACTTC. Translation gives CASSLVIGRAGYEQYF.

This chain links TRBV10-1 with TRBJ2-1; no definite D call. V lost 4 bases, J lost 5 bases, and 12 bases lay in between. Looked up from germline, CDR1 is WNHNN and CDR2 is SYGVQD (reference sequence). CDR3 length: 14 residues. The CDR3 DNA is TGCGCCAGCAGTGGAACAGCACCGGACAATGAGCAGTTCTTC. This sequence encodes CASSGTAPDNEQFF.

V and J are TRBV5-6 and TRBJ1-4, with TRBD1 matching over 9 bases. Germline V gene lookup returns CDR1 SGHDT and CDR2 YYEEEE. The CDR3 loop spans 16 amino acids. The junction had 12 bases not matched to a gene; V was cut back by 4 bases and J by 8 bases. Here the CDR3 reads CASSPLGGQGQEKLFF. CDR3 DNA sequence: TGTGCCAGCAGCCCCCTCGGGGGACAGGGACAGGAAAAACTGTTTTTT.

A single count supports this clone. The DNA of the CDR3 is TGTGCCAGCAGCTTCGAGCTCTCCTATAATTCACCCCTCCACTTT. Its protein product is CASSFELSYNSPLHF. The chain couples TRBV5-4 to TRBJ1-6, with D unresolved. Germline assignment: CDR1 SGHNT and CDR2 YYREEE (reference sequence). Deletions cut 2 bases from V and 0 bases from J, with 6 bases between. There are 15 residues in the CDR3.

The chain recombines TRBV7-2 with TRBJ2-2, with D perhaps TRBD2 (6 bases). Germline CDR1 SGHTA, CDR2 FQGNSA. The CDR3 totals 16 residues. The V and J ends lost 7 bases and 1 base respectively, with 16 bases between them. The CDR3 DNA follows: TGTGCCAGCACCCGTTATGGTAGCGGGAACACCGGGGAGCTGTTTTTT. Amino acids: CASTRYGSGNTGELFF.

The J gene is TRBJ2-7, the V gene TRBV6-6, with 7 bases identical to TRBD1. The CDR3 spans 16 residues. V was clipped by 5 bases and J by 3 bases; unmatched bases: 13. Germline V gene data show CDR1 as MNHNY and CDR2 as SVGAGI (reference sequence). The CDR3 nucleotides read TGTGCCAGCAGTCGATCGTCACAGGGGCTGGGCTACGAGCAGTACTTC. Amino acids: CASSRSSQGLGYEQYF.

This clone was detected once. This rearrangement joins TRBV6-5 to TRBJ2-6; D gene unclear. The CDR3 loop spans 15 amino acids. Germline-derived CDR1 and CDR2 are MNHEY and SVGAGI. V lost 10 bases, J lost 3 bases, and 16 bases lay in between. CDR3 sequence: CATTFRSVGANVLTF. The CDR3 DNA reads TGTGCCACCACGTTCCGCTCTGTTGGGGCCAACGTCCTGACTTTC.

The rearrangement links TRBV6-5 to TRBJ1-6; D gene unclear. V lost 4 bases and J 0 bases, leaving 10 bases between the germline ends. The CDR3 contains 16 residues. Germline lookup yields CDR1 MNHEY and CDR2 SVGAGI. This chain's CDR3 is CASSWTRSSYNSPLHF. CDR3 in DNA: TGTGCCAGCAGTTGGACTAGGAGCTCCTATAATTCACCCCTCCACTTT.

V usage is TRBV18 and J usage is TRBJ1-6; a weak D match, TRBD1 (6 bases). Trimming removed 1 base from V and 7 bases from J, with 8 bases in between. Germline loops: CDR1 KGHSH, CDR2 LQKENI. The CDR3 totals 14 residues. The CDR3 coding sequence is TGTGCCAGCTCACCACAGGGGGAGAATTCACCCCTCCACTTT. Residues: CASSPQGENSPLHF.

V and J are TRBV20-1 and TRBJ1-1; D unresolved. The CDR3 loop spans 12 amino acids. Trimming took off 3 bases at V and 9 bases at J, with 14 bases between the two ends. Germline CDR1 DFQATT, CDR2 SNEGSKA (reference sequence). The DNA for the CDR3 is TGCAGTGCTAGTCCAACCCACGGGAAAGCTTTCTTT. Amino acids: CSASPTHGKAFF.

The chain joins TRBV7-9 to TRBJ2-1; D is uncertain. Germline CDR1 SEHNR, CDR2 FQNEAQ (reference sequence). The CDR3 is 12 amino acids. V was cut by 1 base and J by 13 bases, with 11 bases left in between. The CDR3 is CASSLVLEIQFF. The CDR3 coding sequence is TGTGCCAGCAGCTTAGTACTGGAAATTCAGTTCTTC.

This clone showed up just once. The V call is TRBV14, the J call TRBJ1-4; TRBD1 might be the D (6 bases). V was trimmed by 2 bases and J by 7 bases, leaving 11 bases between them. This CDR3 contains 14 residues. Germline CDR1 SGHDN, CDR2 FVKESK. For the CDR3, the DNA is TGTGCCAGCAGCCAATTTACACAGGGTGAAAAACTGTTTTTT. Protein: CASSQFTQGEKLFF.

CDR3 DNA sequence: TGCGCCAGCAGCCAAGAGCGGGGGCGCACAGATACGCAGTATTTT. Translated, it gives CASSQERGRTDTQYF. This chain uses TRBV4-1 with TRBJ2-3, with D tentatively TRBD2 (7 bases). Germline V gene sequence: CDR1 MGHRA, CDR2 YSYEKL. V lost 0 bases and J lost 1, with 8 bases in between. The CDR3 has 15 amino acids.

The chain employs TRBV5-1 and TRBJ2-2; 8 positions agree with TRBD1. V was pared by 4 bases and J by 4 bases, with 3 bases of the junction left unmatched. The CDR3 contains 14 residues. Germline lookup yields CDR1 SGHRS and CDR2 YFSETQ. CDR3 DNA sequence: TGCGCCAGCAGCGGGGGACAGGCCACCGGGGAGCTGTTTTTT. Protein product: CASSGGQATGELFF.

The V and J genes are TRBV6-5 and TRBJ2-2; D remains ambiguous. V was cut by 2 bases and J by 6 bases, with 10 bases left in between. The CDR3 sequence is 14 residues long. The germline V gene has CDR1 MNHEY and CDR2 SVGAGI. The CDR3 is CASSYEALPGELFF. The CDR3 DNA follows: TGTGCCAGCAGTTACGAGGCTCTCCCCGGGGAGCTGTTTTTT.

This clone was detected a few times. The chain uses TRBV6-4 and TRBJ1-6; D not certain. The ends were cut back, 2 bases at V and 5 bases at J, with 4 bases in the middle. The CDR3 contains 13 residues. Germline assignment: CDR1 MRHNA and CDR2 SNTAGT. CDR3 in amino acids: CASSDRDNSPLHF. The CDR3 DNA is TGTGCCAGCAGTGACAGGGATAATTCACCCCTCCACTTT.

The chain combines TRBV7-9 with TRBJ2-3; TRBD2 agrees at 8 bases. Per the germline V gene, CDR1 is SEHNR and CDR2 is FQNEAQ (reference sequence). The CDR3 spans 15 residues. With 5 bases clipped from V and 6 bases from J, the junction kept 10 bases outside the gene matches. In DNA form, the CDR3 reads TGTGCCAGCAGCCCAGAGCGGGGGATTGTGGATACGCAGTATTTT. Translated: CASSPERGIVDTQYF.

V gene TRBV29-1 combines with J gene TRBJ1-6; D gene ambiguous. Germline V lookup: CDR1 SQVTM, CDR2 ANQGSEA. This CDR3 region has 15 residues. Trimming shortened V by 0 bases and J by 8 bases, and 14 bases separated the two germline ends. In DNA, the CDR3 is TGCAGCGTTGAAGATCTCACCGCCTCTGATTCACCCCTCCACTTT. Translation gives CSVEDLTASDSPLHF.

The chain joins TRBV4-2 to TRBJ1-3, with a tentative D call TRBD1 (6 bases). This CDR3 spans 18 amino acids. Germline V gene data show CDR1 as LGHNA and CDR2 as YNFKEQ. V lost 0 bases and J 0 bases, leaving 15 bases between the germline ends. CDR3 bases: TGTGCCAGCAGCCAAGATTCCGACAGGCGTCCCTCTGGAAACACCATATATTTT. This gives the protein CASSQDSDRRPSGNTIYF.